Given below is one T cell receptor (beta chain) in context. The antigen remains undetermined. The data derive from a study of CD4 T cells in relation to SARS-CoV-2 and coronaviruses. The wider study: No peptide or an HIV-1 Nef peptide pool served as negative control.

The unexposed donors gave CD4+ T cells in about 2011-2018, prior to COVID-19. Isolation of CD4+ T cells took place after approximately 11 days in culture. The repertoire was sequenced with immunoSEQ multiplex PCR; TCRdb's copy has only in-frame clones and lacks some. This sample has some 30,000 clones; 75% to 80% occur once, and the top ten carry about 20%. The germline CDR1 and CDR2 sequences are PRHDT and FYEKMQ (reference sequence). V dropped 6 bases and J dropped 2 bases, with 17 bases sitting between them. The CDR3 consists of 16 residues. Sequencing used CD4+ T cells from PBMCs, cultured in vitro. The TCR sequence derives from a human donor in good health. V is TRBV13 and J is TRBJ2-1, with D perhaps TRBD2 (5 bases). CDR3 sequence: CASRAYAPEAYNEQFF. CDR3 sequence (DNA): TGTGCCAGCAGGGCCTATGCTCCGGAGGCCTACAATGAGCAGTTCTTC.